This T cell receptor (beta chain) was profiled in a study of glioma-infiltrating T cells. The germline V gene has CDR1 LGHNA and CDR2 YSLEER. Trimming cost V 2 bases and J 3 bases; bases outside gene matches: 2. The CDR3 consists of 15 residues. Of note for this clonotype: Its antigen is not identified.

General observations from the study: Above-expected tissue-blood divergence occurred in all gliomas, most in low-grade ones. Only very few CDR3 sequences appeared in both tissue and blood.

Amplification of TCR alpha and beta CDR3 regions from RNA used iRepertoire nested multiplex PCR. Input was about 85-450 ng of tissue mRNA or PBMC total RNA. TCRdb re-called the multiplex PCR reads through MiXCR, storing one row per CDR3 protein. In the table there are about 110,000 distinct CDR3 sequences, 25% of which are singletons. V is TRBV4-3 and J is TRBJ2-1; TRBD2 matches at 9 bases. This clonotype originated in a human donor with low-grade glioma or glioblastoma, undergoing nonglioma brain surgery, or in good health (not recorded which). Sequenced material: glioma tissue, nonneoplastic brain tissue, or PBMCs (not recorded which). CDR3 in amino acids: CASSQRGRDYNEQFF. In DNA form, the CDR3 reads TGCGCCAGCAGCCAACGCGGGAGGGACTACAATGAGCAGTTCTTC.